The 21 T cell receptor beta chains presented below share a single source sample, sequenced in a study of T cell changes during pregnancy in multiple sclerosis. This table comes from immunoSEQ multiplex PCR, and its TCRdb copy is limited to in-frame clones, with some not included. The data show under 50,000 clones, just under 95% seen once. Sequencing was performed on CD8+ T cells from peripheral blood mononuclear cells, taken after pregnancy. The receptors were sampled from a female donor with multiple sclerosis, enrolled in a pregnancy study.

This clone was observed a single time. The V and J genes are TRBV7-2 and TRBJ2-3; 13 nucleotides agree with TRBD2. Trimming at V came to 5 bases and at J to 2 bases, leaving 7 bases not matched to a gene. Per germline, CDR1 SGHTA and CDR2 FQGNSA. The CDR3 length is 17 residues. The CDR3 loop is CASSTSTSGGYTDTQYF. CDR3 DNA: TGTGCCAGCAGCACTTCGACTAGCGGGGGGTACACAGATACGCAGTATTTT. The variable domain in full, with the rest retrieved from reference TRBV7-2 and TRBJ2-3, is GAGVSQSPSNKVTEKGKDVELRCDPISGHTALYWYRQSLGQGLEFLIYFQGNSAPDKSGLPSDRFSAERTGGSVSTLTIQRTQQEDSAVYLCASSTSTSGGYTDTQYFGPGTRLTVL.

The chain carries TRBV29-1 and TRBJ2-7; D is uncertain. The CDR3 runs to 13 residues. Trimming took off 0 bases at V and 2 bases at J, with 8 bases between the two ends. Germline CDR1 SQVTM, CDR2 ANQGSEA. The CDR3 bases are TGCAGCGTTGAAGACCGCAGAACCTACGAGCAGTACTTC. Protein product: CSVEDRRTYEQYF.

V is TRBV4-2 and J is TRBJ2-7; 10 bases match TRBD1. This CDR3 spans 15 amino acids. Germline CDR1 reads LGHNA; CDR2 reads YNFKEQ. Unmatched junction bases numbered 2, after V lost 0 bases and J lost 3 bases. The CDR3 DNA reads as TGTGCCAGCAGCCAAGAGGGACAGGGGAACTACGAGCAGTACTTC. Translated, it gives CASSQEGQGNYEQYF.

The chain joins TRBV4-1 to TRBJ1-6, with a possible D match to TRBD1 (5 bases). V lost 0 bases and J 10 bases, leaving 16 bases between the germline ends. CDR3 size: 16 residues. Germline loops: CDR1 MGHRA, CDR2 YSYEKL. The CDR3 protein is CASSQEAGGVGSPLHF. The CDR3, as DNA: TGCGCCAGCAGCCAAGAAGCGGGAGGGGTAGGATCACCCCTCCACTTT.

This clone came up once. The chain combines TRBV27 with TRBJ2-7, with a tentative D call TRBD1 (6 bases). Trimming pared 3 bases from V and 1 base from J, leaving 16 bases between. The germline gives CDR1 MNHEY, CDR2 SMNVEV (reference sequence). This CDR3 contains 16 residues. The CDR3 region has the DNA TGTGCCAGCAGTTTGAGTATTTGGGGGCCGTCCTACGAGCAGTACTTC. Its protein product is CASSLSIWGPSYEQYF.

The chain recombines TRBV5-6 with TRBJ1-2, with D unresolved. Germline values: CDR1 SGHDT, CDR2 YYEEEE. CDR3 length: 14 residues. The V end lost 1 base, the J end lost 4 bases, and 11 bases lay between the germline ends. The CDR3 here is CASSLFQGVYGYTF. The CDR3 coding sequence is TGTGCCAGCAGCTTGTTCCAAGGAGTCTATGGCTACACCTTC.

The V and J genes are TRBV2 and TRBJ1-1; 8 positions agree with TRBD1. In germline, CDR1 is SNHLY, CDR2 FYNNEI. The V and J ends lost 2 bases and 5 bases, in that order; junction bases with no gene match: 10. The CDR3 extends over 16 amino acids. In DNA form, the CDR3 reads TGTGCCAGCAGTGAATGGGTGACAGGGGTGGAGACTGAAGCTTTCTTT. Amino acid sequence: CASSEWVTGVETEAFF.

V usage is TRBV23-1 and J usage is TRBJ1-3; D call uncertain. TRBV23-1 is annotated as an ORF whose role is uncertain. With 0 bases removed from V and 9 bases from J, the gap between germline ends came to 18 bases. The length of the CDR3 is 16 residues. CDR3 nucleotides: TGCGCCAGCAGTCAATCGGTGCGGGAAAGACGGAGCACCATATATTTT. It translates to CASSQSVRERRSTIYF.

The chain links TRBV5-1 to TRBJ2-5, with D perhaps TRBD2 (5 bases). This CDR3 is built from 16 residues. The ends were cut back, 4 bases at V and 5 bases at J, with 21 bases in the middle. Germline assignment: CDR1 SGHRS and CDR2 YFSETQ. CDR3 loop: CASSLWPASRGETQYF. The DNA for the CDR3 is TGCGCCAGCAGCCTGTGGCCGGCTTCCAGAGGGGAGACCCAGTACTTC.

The chain is built from TRBV6-5 and TRBJ1-2; TRBD1 aligns across 8 bases. The CDR3 covers 12 residues. The V gene end was trimmed by 6 bases and the J gene end by 7 bases; junction bases not matched to a gene: 4. The germline CDR1 and CDR2 sequences are MNHEY and SVGAGI. The CDR3 DNA reads TGTGCCAGCAGGCGGACAGGGACTGGCTACACCTTC. Its translation is CASRRTGTGYTF.

This chain links TRBV25-1 with TRBJ2-5, with 8 bases lining up with TRBD1. CDR1 is MGHDK, CDR2 SYGVNS, per germline. J was trimmed by 2 bases and V by 7 bases; bases with no gene match: 9. The CDR3 extends over 15 amino acids. This CDR3 reads CASTPPWTGQETQYF. For the CDR3, the DNA is TGTGCCAGCACCCCCCCGTGGACAGGGCAAGAGACCCAGTACTTC.

The rearrangement uses TRBV6-1 and TRBJ2-2; 7 nucleotides match TRBD2. The CDR3 loop spans 15 amino acids. The germline V gene encodes CDR1 MNHNS and CDR2 SASEGT. With 1 base clipped from V and 4 bases from J, the junction kept 3 bases outside the gene matches. In DNA, the CDR3 is TGTGCCAGCAGTGAAGGGGGAGGGAGCACCGGGGAGCTGTTTTTT. It codes for CASSEGGGSTGELFF.

V gene TRBV27 combines with J gene TRBJ2-2, with D perhaps matching TRBD2 (6 bases). In germline, CDR1 is MNHEY, CDR2 SMNVEV (reference sequence). The CDR3 runs to 14 residues. Trimming removed 2 bases at V and 7 bases at J, with 11 bases between. Written as DNA, the CDR3 is TGTGCCAGCAGTTTACGGACGGGAGACGGGGAGCTGTTTTTT. The encoded protein is CASSLRTGDGELFF.

The table lists this clone with a few counts. The V call is TRBV4-1, the J call TRBJ2-7; the match to TRBD2 covers 12 bases. CDR1 is MGHRA, CDR2 YSYEKL, per germline. V gave up 2 bases and J gave up 4 bases; unmatched junction bases: 3. The CDR3 has 15 amino acids. CDR3 bases: TGCGCCAGCAGCCAATTACTAGCGGGGGGATACGAGCAGTACTTC. It is translated as CASSQLLAGGYEQYF.

This chain connects TRBV29-1 to TRBJ2-7; TRBD1 aligns across 10 bases. J lost 5 bases, V lost 5 bases, and 3 bases had no gene match. CDR1 is SQVTM, CDR2 ANQGSEA, per germline. This CDR3 contains 12 residues. The CDR3 region has the DNA TGCAGCGTTCGCGGACAGGGGGACGAGCAGTACTTC. Protein product: CSVRGQGDEQYF.

The gene calls are TRBV7-9 and TRBJ2-3; D perhaps matches TRBD1 (6 bases). The V end lost 5 bases, the J end lost 5 bases, and 20 bases lay between the germline ends. CDR3 length: 16 residues. Germline CDR1 reads SEHNR; CDR2 reads FQNEAQ (reference sequence). The CDR3 DNA follows: TGTGCCAGCAGCCTTACAGGGTCCGGTTGGGTAGATACGCAGTATTTT. Translating gives CASSLTGSGWVDTQYF. The entire variable domain, with the rest obtained from reference TRBV7-9 and TRBJ2-3, is as follows: DTGVSQNPRHKITKRGQNVTFRCDPISEHNRLYWYRQTLGQGPEFLTYFQNEAQLEKSRLLSDRFSAERPKGSFSTLEIQRTEQGDSAMYLCASSLTGSGWVDTQYFGPGTRLTVL.

This clone has a single count. CDR3 sequence (DNA): TGTGCCAGCAGCGTAGACACCCAGGATGAGCAGTTCTTC. Translating gives CASSVDTQDEQFF. V usage is TRBV9 and J usage is TRBJ2-1; D is unclear. With 0 bases removed from V and 8 bases from J, the gap between germline ends came to 9 bases. This CDR3 comprises 13 residues. CDR1 is SGDLS, CDR2 YYNGEE, per germline.

The rearrangement uses TRBV7-3 and TRBJ2-1; D perhaps matches TRBD1 (6 bases). Germline lookup yields CDR1 SGHTA and CDR2 FQGTGA. The CDR3 sequence is 14 residues long. V was trimmed by 3 bases and J by 9 bases, leaving 15 bases between them. CDR3: CASSFSGDTPEQFF. The CDR3 DNA is TGTGCCAGCAGCTTCTCCGGGGACACCCCTGAGCAGTTCTTC. The variable domain in full, with the rest retrieved from reference TRBV7-3 and TRBJ2-1, is GAGVSQTPSNKVTEKGKYVELRCDPISGHTALYWYRQSLGQGPEFLIYFQGTGAADDSGLPNDRFFAVRPEGSVSTLKIQRTERGDSAVYLCASSFSGDTPEQFFGPGTRLTVL.

V usage is TRBV7-2 and J usage is TRBJ1-2, with D possibly TRBD1 on 5 matching bases. Germline CDR1 is SGHTA and CDR2 is FQGNSA. Trimming removed 2 bases from V and 5 bases from J, with 21 bases in between. CDR3 size: 17 residues. The CDR3 region has the DNA TGTGCCAGCAGCTTATTTGGGGCGCATTGGGTAGGATATGGCTACACCTTC. Protein: CASSLFGAHWVGYGYTF.

The CDR3 spells CASGQGLWNEQFF. The CDR3 DNA sequence: TGTGCCAGCGGACAGGGTTTATGGAATGAGCAGTTCTTC. This sequence joins TRBV19 and TRBJ2-1; 8 bases are shared with TRBD1. Germline V gene lookup returns CDR1 LNHDA and CDR2 SQIVND (reference sequence). The V and J ends lost 9 bases and 7 bases, in that order; junction bases with no gene match: 8. The CDR3 runs to 13 residues. The full variable domain, with the rest looked up from reference TRBV19 and TRBJ2-1, is DGGITQSPKYLFRKEGQNVTLSCEQNLNHDAMYWYRQDPGQGLRLIYYSQIVNDFQKGDIAEGYSVSREKKESFPLTVTSAQKNPTAFYLCASGQGLWNEQFFGPGTRLTVL.

The genes are TRBV15 and TRBJ1-4; 7 nucleotides line up with TRBD1. The CDR3 sequence is 16 residues long. V trimming: 5 bases; J trimming: 8 bases; junction bases outside the gene matches: 14. CDR1 and CDR2 from the germline V gene are LNHNV and YYDKDF (reference sequence). In DNA form, the CDR3 reads TGTGCCACCAGCCCAAATGGGCCAGGGGGTCGGGAAAAACTGTTTTTT. Translated, it gives CATSPNGPGGREKLFF.